This T cell receptor (beta chain) was recorded in a study of regulatory dendritic cells for organ transplantation. Regarding the study as a whole: Considerable individual heterogeneity was seen in alloreactive memory CD8+ T cells. Among resting subsets, memory CD8+ cells contained the most alloreactive clonotypes.

In germline, CDR1 is SGHTA, CDR2 FQGNSA. This CDR3 contains 15 residues. V lost 3 bases, J lost 1 base, and 11 bases lay in between. Naive CD45RA+ and memory CD45RO+ CD4+ or CD8+ T cells were FACS-sorted. About this clone: The antigen remains unidentified.

Clones were read by immunoSEQ multiplex PCR, and TCRdb kept only the in-frame ones, dropping some. Of about 29,000 clones in the sample, about four fifths were seen once. The clonotype originates from a human donor in good health. What was sequenced was naive CD4+ T cells from blood. Subset described: CD45RA+ naive T cells. The chain links TRBV7-2 to TRBJ2-3; D may be TRBD2 (6 bases). The CDR3 protein is CASSLRPSGTDTQYF. The CDR3 DNA follows: TGTGCCAGCAGCTTGCGGCCTAGCGGCACAGATACGCAGTATTTT.